This entry features one TCR beta chain sequence. Antigen: not known. The CDR3 is made up of 14 amino acids. Germline assignment: CDR1 SQVTM and CDR2 ANQGSEA. The V end lost 4 bases, the J end lost 1 base, and 14 bases lay between the germline ends. Each TCR beta cDNA library carried unique molecular identifiers. TCRdb called the PCR reads again in MiXCR, with one record for every CDR3 protein. The table has about 820,000 distinct CDR3 sequences, approximately 53% seen once. These data come from a study of post-analysis software for immune sequencing data. Regarding the study as a whole: Controls showed significantly higher normalized Chao1 diversity than did multiple sclerosis patients. F measure clustering grouped samples strongly by preparation batch. When patients were compared with controls, 4 or 5 TRBV segments were more frequent, TRBV5-6, TRBV5-1 and TRBV20-1 among them.

The J gene is TRBJ2-7, the V gene TRBV29-1; D possibly corresponds to TRBD1 (5 bases). The sequenced sample was blood. The TCR originated in a girl between 10 and 17 years old with multiple sclerosis. In DNA form, the CDR3 reads TGCAGCGTTGCCAGGGCAAAAGGGTCCTACGAGCAGTACTTC. It codes for CSVARAKGSYEQYF.